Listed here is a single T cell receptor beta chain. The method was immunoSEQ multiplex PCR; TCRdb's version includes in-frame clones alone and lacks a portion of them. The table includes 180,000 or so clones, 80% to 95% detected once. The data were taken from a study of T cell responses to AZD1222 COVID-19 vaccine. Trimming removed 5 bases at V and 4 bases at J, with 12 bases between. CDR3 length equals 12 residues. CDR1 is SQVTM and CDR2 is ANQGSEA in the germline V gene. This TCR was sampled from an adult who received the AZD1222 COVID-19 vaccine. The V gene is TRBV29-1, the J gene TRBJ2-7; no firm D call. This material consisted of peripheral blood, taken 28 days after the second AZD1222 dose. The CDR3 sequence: CSVRGGRYEQYF. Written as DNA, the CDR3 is TGCAGCGTTAGAGGCGGTAGATACGAGCAGTACTTC.